A single T cell receptor beta chain is shown here with its context. This sample was included in a study of blood T cell repertoires in COVID-19. Study as a whole: Sites in the United States, Italy and Spain provided acute and convalescent COVID-19 samples. T cells, B-cell-depleted T cells, or PBMCs supplied cDNA or gDNA.

Per the original methods: Reference gene primers were amplified, and this amplification served to estimate nucleated cell counts. Clones were sequenced by immunoSEQ multiplex PCR, and TCRdb holds only the in-frame ones, with some missing. The V and J calls and clone size were taken over from that table, and D and trimming were inferred from the DNA. The sample lists about 110,000 clones, under 85% seen once, with less than 5% in the top ten. Sequenced: peripheral blood. The TCR was taken from an older woman with acute or convalescent COVID-19.

In DNA form, the CDR3 reads TGTGCCAGCAGCTTAGTCCAGGGAGGAGGATATGGCTACACCTTC. Amino acid sequence: CASSLVQGGGYGYTF. The genes are TRBV7-8 and TRBJ1-2; TRBD1 might be the D (5 bases). Germline CDR1 SGHVS, CDR2 FQNEAQ. Trimming took off 1 base at V and 5 bases at J, with 14 bases between the two ends. The length of the CDR3 is 15 residues.